The 16 T cell receptor beta chains given below trace back to one sample, sequenced in a study of blood T cell repertoires in COVID-19. The repertoire was sequenced with immunoSEQ multiplex PCR; TCRdb's copy has only in-frame clones and lacks some. The table includes around 280,000 clones, 75% to 90% detected once. Sequences were obtained from peripheral blood. These receptors came from a woman aged 25-40 years who had recovered from COVID-19.

The chain combines TRBV7-8 with TRBJ1-5; TRBD1 matches 11 bases. CDR1 is SGHVS, CDR2 FQNEAQ, per germline. J was trimmed by 2 bases and V by 1 base; bases with no gene match: 10. This CDR3 is 19 amino acids long. In DNA form, the CDR3 reads TGTGCCAGCAGCTTAGAGGGGACAGGGGGGTTTACGCGCAATCAGCCCCAGCATTTT. This encodes CASSLEGTGGFTRNQPQHF.

The chain uses TRBV3-1 (or the pseudogene TRBV3-2) and TRBJ2-1, with D possibly matching TRBD2 (6 bases). Trimming took off 3 bases at V and 4 bases at J, with 13 bases between the two ends. The CDR3 totals 15 residues. The germline gives CDR1 LGHDT, CDR2 YNNKEL (reference sequence). CDR3 protein: CASSHVRDFYNEQFF. The CDR3 nucleotides read TGTGCCAGCAGCCACGTCCGGGACTTTTACAATGAGCAGTTCTTC.

The DNA for the CDR3 is TGTGCCAGCAGCCTTGTGAAGGGTGGAGGGTACGAGCAGTACTTC. Amino acids: CASSLVKGGGYEQYF. The rearrangement uses TRBV11-1 and TRBJ2-7; perhaps TRBD2 as D (6 bases). This CDR3 is built from 15 residues. Trimming left V 5 bases short and J 4 bases short, with 18 bases between. The germline CDR1 and CDR2 sequences are SGHAT and FQDESV (reference sequence).

The CDR3 coding sequence is TGTGCCAGCAGCTTGGGGCCGGGACAGGGTGGTGGCTACACCTTC. It specifies CASSLGPGQGGGYTF. The gene calls are TRBV13 and TRBJ1-2; 9 bases map to TRBD1. From germline, CDR1 is PRHDT and CDR2 FYEKMQ (reference sequence). The CDR3 spans 15 residues. With V trimmed by 3 bases and J by 7 bases, 9 bases remained unmatched. Based on the CDR3 plus reference TRBV13 and TRBJ1-2, the full variable domain is AAGVIQSPRHLIKEKRETATLKCYPIPRHDTVYWYQQGPGQDPQFLISFYEKMQSDKGSIPDRFSAQQFSDYHSELNMSSLELGDSALYFCASSLGPGQGGGYTFGSGTRLTVV.

The chain has TRBV5-1 and TRBJ2-7; 8 bases fit TRBD1. Trimming cost V 3 bases and J 1 base; bases outside gene matches: 3. The CDR3 length is 14 residues. CDR1 is SGHRS and CDR2 is YFSETQ in the germline V gene. CDR3 in DNA: TGCGCCAGCAGCTATACAGGGGGATCCTACGAGCAGTACTTC. Its translation is CASSYTGGSYEQYF.

V gene TRBV10-2 combines with J gene TRBJ2-5, with 7 bases identical to TRBD2. Germline CDR1 reads WSHSY; CDR2 reads SAAADI. V was pared by 3 bases and J by 7 bases, with 5 bases of the junction left unmatched. The CDR3 is 13 amino acids. This CDR3 reads CASSEEERGTQYF. The DNA of the CDR3 is TGCGCCAGCAGTGAAGAGGAGCGGGGGACCCAGTACTTC.

The chain links TRBV12-3 or TRBV12-4 to TRBJ1-6; perhaps TRBD1 as D (5 bases). CDR3 length equals 12 residues. V dropped 3 bases and J dropped 8 bases, with 5 bases sitting between them. This chain's CDR3 is CASSFRDSPLHF. Written as DNA, the CDR3 is TGTGCCAGCAGTTTCAGGGATTCACCCCTCCACTTT.

The J gene is TRBJ2-1, the V gene TRBV6-1; maybe TRBD1 (6 bases). The CDR3 length is 15 residues. V was clipped by 8 bases and J by 0 bases, with 14 bases between them. Germline-derived CDR1 and CDR2 are MNHNS and SASEGT. The CDR3 loop reads CASVDRSPSYNEQFF. In DNA, the CDR3 is TGTGCCAGCGTTGACAGGAGCCCCTCCTACAATGAGCAGTTCTTC.

This chain links TRBV10-1 with TRBJ2-1, with a tentative D call TRBD1 (6 bases). The CDR3 is 15 residues long. Looked up from germline, CDR1 is WNHNN and CDR2 is SYGVQD (reference sequence). Trimming removed 3 bases from V and 9 bases from J, with 18 bases in between. CDR3 region: CASSDPLRVGGEQFF. In DNA form, the CDR3 reads TGCGCCAGCAGTGACCCCTTGAGGGTAGGGGGTGAGCAGTTCTTC.

This chain links TRBV19 with TRBJ2-3; 10 bases map to TRBD2. After removal of 3 bases from V and 4 bases from J, the junction contained 4 bases not matched to a gene. The length of the CDR3 is 15 residues. Looked up from germline, CDR1 is LNHDA and CDR2 is SQIVND (reference sequence). CDR3 residues: CASSIRLAGADTQYF. For the CDR3, the DNA is TGTGCCAGTAGTATTCGGCTAGCGGGAGCAGATACGCAGTATTTT.

The CDR3, as DNA: TGTGCCAGCAGCTTCGGGACTAGCGGGAGAGGGGAGCTGTTTTTT. Translating gives CASSFGTSGRGELFF. The V gene is TRBV7-3, the J gene TRBJ2-2, with 14 bases matching TRBD2. This CDR3 region has 15 residues. With 3 bases clipped from V and 8 bases from J, the junction kept 2 bases outside the gene matches. The germline V gene encodes CDR1 SGHTA and CDR2 FQGTGA. Full variable domain (outside the CDR3, taken from reference TRBV7-3 and TRBJ2-2): GAGVSQTPSNKVTEKGKYVELRCDPISGHTALYWYRQSLGQGPEFLIYFQGTGAADDSGLPNDRFFAVRPEGSVSTLKIQRTERGDSAVYLCASSFGTSGRGELFFGEGSRLTVL.

The V call is TRBV4-1, the J call TRBJ1-1, with no clear D. The CDR3 extends over 15 amino acids. Germline CDR1 and CDR2: MGHRA and YSYEKL. Trimming took off 0 bases at V and 0 bases at J, with 8 bases between the two ends. CDR3: CASSQDPFMNTEAFF. In DNA form, the CDR3 reads TGCGCCAGCAGCCAAGATCCATTCATGAACACTGAAGCTTTCTTT.

This chain connects TRBV6-2 or TRBV6-3 to TRBJ2-5, with 7 bases that match TRBD1. CDR3 length: 16 amino acids. With 6 bases clipped from V and 4 bases from J, the junction kept 14 bases outside the gene matches. Germline assignment: CDR1 MNHEY and CDR2 SVGEGT. The CDR3 loop reads CASSLDREWFRETQYF. Here the CDR3 DNA reads TGTGCCAGCAGCCTAGACAGGGAGTGGTTCAGAGAGACCCAGTACTTC.

The gene calls are TRBV9 and TRBJ2-5; D gene ambiguous. The CDR3 runs 14 residues. The V and J ends lost 0 bases and 4 bases respectively, with 10 bases between them. Germline V lookup: CDR1 SGDLS, CDR2 YYNGEE. The CDR3 protein is CASSVGSFLETQYF. The CDR3 DNA reads TGTGCCAGCAGCGTAGGGAGCTTTTTAGAGACCCAGTACTTC.

The chain recombines TRBV28 with TRBJ2-4; D ambiguous. CDR3 length equals 13 residues. V gave up 4 bases and J gave up 9 bases, with 13 bases separating them. Germline V lookup: CDR1 MDHEN, CDR2 SYDVKM. CDR3 sequence reads: CASSSGIETIQYF. DNA for the CDR3: TGTGCCAGCAGTTCAGGTATAGAAACCATTCAGTACTTC.

The CDR3 spells CASNTGRGYTEAFF. CDR3 nucleotide sequence: TGTGCCAGTAATACGGGCAGGGGTTATACTGAAGCTTTCTTT. This rearrangement joins TRBV19 to TRBJ1-1, with D maybe TRBD1 (6 bases). CDR3 length: 14 residues. Trimming removed 7 bases from V and 5 bases from J, with 17 bases in between. Germline V gene data show CDR1 as LNHDA and CDR2 as SQIVND (reference sequence).